The 26 T cell receptor beta chains listed next were all sequenced from one sample in a study of T-cell reconstitution after alpha-beta-depleted transplantation in children. Molecular barcoding with unique molecular identifiers was used for the TCRbeta library. Each CDR3 protein gets one entry after TCRdb re-called the PCR reads with MiXCR. The data contain about 640,000 distinct CDR3 sequences, around 16% of them singletons. The material was PBMCs from the stem cell graft donor, obtained from the stem cell graft. These receptors were collected from a human donor who donated a stem cell graft to a child with acute myeloid leukemia.

The chain carries TRBV6-4 and TRBJ2-2; D unclear. Deletions cut 0 bases from V and 6 bases from J, with 2 bases between. The germline CDR1 and CDR2 sequences are MRHNA and SNTAGT. This CDR3 has 12 residues. Written as DNA, the CDR3 is TGTGCCAGCAGTGACTCCCCCGGGGAGCTGTTTTTT. Amino acid sequence: CASSDSPGELFF.

This clonotype was seen many times. V usage is TRBV20-1 and J usage is TRBJ2-1; 11 positions agree with TRBD2. V lost 0 bases and J lost 10; bases outside the gene matches: 8. The CDR3 extends over 15 amino acids. Germline loops: CDR1 DFQATT, CDR2 SNEGSKA (reference sequence). CDR3 coding DNA: TGCAGTGCTAGAGAGACTAGCGGGGCACTTAGGGAGCAGTTCTTC. Residues: CSARETSGALREQFF.

This clonotype was counted at least ten times. The chain recombines TRBV20-1 with TRBJ1-6, with a possible D match to TRBD1 (5 bases). In germline, CDR1 is DFQATT, CDR2 SNEGSKA (reference sequence). Trimming took off 3 bases at V and 5 bases at J, with 11 bases between the two ends. The CDR3 runs 14 residues. The CDR3 coding sequence is TGCAGTGCTAGGTGGGGGGACGATAATTCACCCCTCCACTTT. Amino acid sequence: CSARWGDDNSPLHF.

This chain connects TRBV10-3 to TRBJ1-2, with D perhaps matching TRBD1 (5 bases). Trimming cost V 2 bases and J 3 bases, with 13 bases left between them. CDR1 and CDR2 (germline): ENHRY, SYGVKD. This CDR3 contains 15 residues. The CDR3 DNA follows: TGTGCCATCAGTGAGCCGGACACCCGTGACTATGGCTACACCTTC. Translated, it gives CAISEPDTRDYGYTF.

This clonotype was found a few times. The chain employs TRBV7-2 and TRBJ2-1, with D possibly called TRBD1 or TRBD2 (5 bases each). CDR1 is SGHTA, CDR2 FQGNSA, per germline. The CDR3 consists of 13 residues. V shed 5 bases and J shed 5 bases, with 10 bases lying between them. CDR3 loop: CASSTEGHNEQFF. The CDR3 DNA is TGTGCCAGCAGCACAGAGGGGCACAATGAGCAGTTCTTC.

The CDR3 DNA sequence: TGTGCCAGCAGCCAAGAGAGACAGGGATACTACGAGCAGTACGTC. This encodes CASSQERQGYYEQYV. The J gene is TRBJ2-7, the V gene TRBV4-2, with 7 bases matching TRBD1. The V and J ends lost 0 bases and 3 bases, in that order; junction bases with no gene match: 5. Germline V gene data show CDR1 as LGHNA and CDR2 as YNFKEQ. This CDR3 is 15 amino acids long.

The rearrangement joins TRBV5-5 to TRBJ2-7; perhaps TRBD1 as D (5 bases). CDR1 SGHKS and CDR2 YYEKEE come from the germline V gene (reference sequence). The CDR3 sequence is 17 residues long. V dropped 2 bases and J dropped 3 bases, with 21 bases sitting between them. Here the CDR3 reads CASSLTTATAPLYEQYF. DNA for the CDR3: TGTGCCAGCAGCTTAACCACAGCGACAGCCCCCCTCTACGAGCAGTACTTC. The whole variable domain, filled in from reference TRBV5-5 and TRBJ2-7, reads DAGVTQSPTHLIKTRGQQVTLRCSPISGHKSVSWYQQVLGQGPQFIFQYYEKEERGRGNFPDRFSARQFPNYSSELNVNALLLGDSALYLCASSLTTATAPLYEQYFGPGTRLTVT.

This clonotype came up many times. The chain links TRBV20-1 to TRBJ2-1, with D possibly matching TRBD1 (6 bases). The V end lost 5 bases, the J end lost 2 bases, and 13 bases lay between the germline ends. Germline CDR1 DFQATT, CDR2 SNEGSKA (reference sequence). The CDR3 contains 14 residues. CDR3 DNA sequence: TGCAGTGCTTTTGGGGGCCTCCCCTACAATGAGCAGTTCTTC. Residues: CSAFGGLPYNEQFF.

CDR3 residues: CASSLIAGGISNTEAFF. In nucleotides, the CDR3 is TGCGCCAGCAGCTTGATCGCGGGGGGGATTTCGAACACTGAAGCTTTCTTT. The chain combines TRBV5-1 with TRBJ1-1; weak D call: TRBD1 (5 bases). Per germline, CDR1 SGHRS and CDR2 YFSETQ. The CDR3 is made up of 17 amino acids. Between the trimmed V and J ends, which lost 1 base and 1 base, there was a span of 17 bases. Looking up the rest from reference TRBV5-1 and TRBJ1-1 gives the full variable domain: KAGVTQTPRYLIKTRGQQVTLSCSPISGHRSVSWYQQTPGQGLQFLFEYFSETQRNKGNFPGRFSGRQFSNSRSEMNVSTLELGDSALYLCASSLIAGGISNTEAFFGQGTRLTVV.

This clonotype came up a few times. This chain links TRBV18 with TRBJ1-4, with D hard to call. Trimming removed 1 base at V and 7 bases at J, with 13 bases between. The V gene's germline CDR1 is KGHSH and CDR2 LQKENI. CDR3 length: 15 amino acids. This CDR3 reads CASSPQTQPTEKLFF. In nucleotides, the CDR3 is TGTGCCAGCTCACCACAGACACAACCGACTGAAAAACTGTTTTTT.

V gene TRBV28 combines with J gene TRBJ2-1; the match to TRBD2 covers 13 bases. Losses at the gene ends were 6 bases for V and 4 bases for J; bases not matched to a gene: 12. The CDR3 length is 18 residues. Looked up from germline, CDR1 is MDHEN and CDR2 is SYDVKM. The CDR3, as DNA: TGTGCCAGCAGCCAGGGGACTAGCGGGGCCCAATATTACAATGAGCAGTTCTTC. Its protein product is CASSQGTSGAQYYNEQFF.

This clonotype was recorded many times. This chain connects TRBV20-1 to TRBJ1-1; 8 bases align to TRBD1. This CDR3 has 13 residues. Germline V gene lookup returns CDR1 DFQATT and CDR2 SNEGSKA (reference sequence). Trimming at V came to 3 bases and at J to 1 base, leaving 1 base not matched to a gene. The CDR3 DNA reads as TGCAGTGCTAGTGGGACAGGGAACACTGAAGCTTTCTTT. This sequence encodes CSASGTGNTEAFF.

This clonotype was picked up a small number of times. CDR3 loop: CASGNLGTANYEQYF. The CDR3 bases are TGCGCCAGCGGAAACCTCGGGACAGCCAACTACGAGCAGTACTTC. The genes are TRBV5-1 and TRBJ2-7; 7 bases align to TRBD1. CDR1 and CDR2 (germline): SGHRS, YFSETQ. V lost 7 bases and J lost 3; bases outside the gene matches: 13. This CDR3 contains 15 residues.

This clonotype showed up many times. The chain combines TRBV20-1 with TRBJ1-1; 7 positions agree with TRBD1. The CDR3 length is 12 residues. Per the germline V gene, CDR1 is DFQATT and CDR2 is SNEGSKA (reference sequence). CDR3 coding DNA: TGCACCCCAGGGGGAGGAGACACTGAAGCTTTCTTT. It is translated as CTPGGGDTEAFF.

The chain has TRBV20-1 and TRBJ2-5; 8 bases are shared with TRBD1. The CDR3 loop spans 13 amino acids. CDR1 is DFQATT and CDR2 is SNEGSKA in the germline V gene (reference sequence). The V and J ends lost 5 bases and 2 bases, in that order; junction bases with no gene match: 4. Here the CDR3 DNA reads TGCAGTGCTGGGGGGACAGGTCAAGAGACCCAGTACTTC. Residues: CSAGGTGQETQYF.

This clonotype was counted ten times or more. The chain combines TRBV20-1 with TRBJ2-1, with 8 bases identical to TRBD2. The junction had 9 bases not matched to a gene; V was cut back by 1 base and J by 4 bases. The length of the CDR3 is 16 residues. Germline CDR1 reads DFQATT; CDR2 reads SNEGSKA (reference sequence). The CDR3 is CSARGQRGGPYNEQFF. The CDR3 DNA reads TGCAGTGCTAGAGGTCAACGGGGGGGCCCATACAATGAGCAGTTCTTC.

The V call is TRBV7-2, the J call TRBJ2-1, with 9 bases fitting TRBD2. Germline V gene data show CDR1 as SGHTA and CDR2 as FQGNSA. This CDR3 is built from 15 residues. V was pared by 2 bases and J by 4 bases, with 3 bases of the junction left unmatched. The CDR3 region is CASSLRGGVYNEQFF. The CDR3 DNA is TGTGCCAGCAGCTTACGCGGGGGGGTGTACAATGAGCAGTTCTTC.

A remark on this clonotype: A read error may explain this, as a much larger clone is one base away. V is TRBV20-1 and J is TRBJ1-5; D ambiguous. The CDR3 is 13 residues long. CDR1 and CDR2 from the germline V gene are DFQATT and SNEGSKA (reference sequence). Here the CDR3 DNA reads TGCAGTGCTCCCGGGAAACTTGATCAGCACCAGCATTTT. Protein: CSAPGKLDQHQHF.

In its sample, this clonotype was seen many times. The CDR3, as DNA: TGTGCCAGCAGCTTGCAGGGGGCCTACGAGCAGTACTTC. Translation: CASSLQGAYEQYF. The chain links TRBV7-2 to TRBJ2-7, with 7 bases identical to TRBD1. The CDR3 consists of 13 residues. V was clipped by 3 bases and J by 2 bases; unmatched bases: 1. Germline V gives CDR1 SGHTA, CDR2 FQGNSA. Filled out from reference TRBV7-2 and TRBJ2-7, the complete variable domain reads GAGVSQSPSNKVTEKGKDVELRCDPISGHTALYWYRQSLGQGLEFLIYFQGNSAPDKSGLPSDRFSAERTGGSVSTLTIQRTQQEDSAVYLCASSLQGAYEQYFGPGTRLTVT.

This clonotype occurred many times. The chain recombines TRBV20-1 with TRBJ1-1; D ambiguous. This CDR3 contains 14 residues. Germline loops: CDR1 DFQATT, CDR2 SNEGSKA (reference sequence). Trimming took off 1 base at V and 2 bases at J, with 11 bases between the two ends. CDR3 in amino acids: CSARGAFLNTEAFF. The CDR3 region has the DNA TGCAGTGCTAGAGGGGCCTTCTTAAACACTGAAGCTTTCTTT.

The chain carries TRBV20-1 and TRBJ1-5; 8 bases line up with TRBD1. CDR1 DFQATT and CDR2 SNEGSKA come from the germline V gene (reference sequence). V shed 4 bases and J 11 bases; nucleotides not matched to a gene: 4. This CDR3 region has 11 residues. The CDR3 nucleotides read TGCAGTGCTAAGGACAGGGAGGCCCAGCATTTT. It yields the protein CSAKDREAQHF.

This clonotype has a count of ten or more. The chain combines TRBV20-1 with TRBJ1-2; D might be TRBD1 (6 bases). CDR3 length: 12 residues. V dropped 0 bases and J dropped 14 bases, with 16 bases sitting between them. Germline assignment: CDR1 DFQATT and CDR2 SNEGSKA (reference sequence). The CDR3 spells CSARDPGQLGTF. In DNA form, the CDR3 reads TGCAGTGCTAGAGATCCCGGACAGCTAGGGACCTTC.

The genes are TRBV10-2 and TRBJ1-3; D gene unclear. Germline CDR1 WSHSY, CDR2 SAAADI. The CDR3 has 15 residues. Between the trimmed V and J ends, which lost 3 bases and 0 bases, there was a span of 9 bases. In DNA form, the CDR3 reads TGCGCCAGCAGTGAAAACGGAGACTCTGGAAACACCATATATTTT. It yields the protein CASSENGDSGNTIYF.

This clonotype was counted ten times or more. The gene calls are TRBV12-3 or TRBV12-4 and TRBJ2-4, with D perhaps TRBD2 (6 bases). This CDR3 spans 14 amino acids. Trimming cost V 2 bases and J 3 bases, with 8 bases left between them. CDR3 nucleotides: TGTGCCAGCAGTTTAACCGGGGGCAAAAACATTCAGTACTTC. Translated: CASSLTGGKNIQYF.

This clonotype has at least ten counts. The V call is TRBV6-5, the J call TRBJ2-1, with 10 bases identical to TRBD2. The V and J ends lost 0 bases and 9 bases, in that order; junction bases with no gene match: 11. The germline gives CDR1 MNHEY, CDR2 SVGAGI. This CDR3 is built from 17 residues. In DNA form, the CDR3 reads TGTGCCAGCAGTTACTCCACTAGCGGGGCCCGGAAAGGTGAGCAGTTCTTC. This encodes CASSYSTSGARKGEQFF.

This chain uses TRBV14 with TRBJ1-6, with 8 positions matching TRBD1. The CDR3 has 15 residues. The ends lost 4 bases at V and 10 bases at J; junction bases unmatched: 9. The germline V gene has CDR1 SGHDN and CDR2 FVKESK. The CDR3 DNA reads TGTGCCAGCAGCCCTAATTACAGGGGGTCGTCACCCCTCCACTTT. It yields the protein CASSPNYRGSSPLHF.